This T cell receptor (beta chain) was recorded in a study of blood T cell repertoires in COVID-19. Turning to the study itself: COVID-19 samples, acute and convalescent, were from the United States, Italy and Spain. In each case, the material was cDNA or gDNA derived from T cells, B-cell-depleted T cells, or PBMCs.

Original handling: The authors estimated nucleated cell counts from reference gene primer amplification. The method was immunoSEQ multiplex PCR; TCRdb's version includes in-frame clones alone and lacks a portion of them. That table gives V, J and clone size, and the DNA gave D and trimming. The sample lists under 200,000 clones, around nine tenths occurring once. Sequenced input: peripheral blood. This receptor was identified in a man younger than 35 with active or convalescent COVID-19.

The CDR3 sequence: CATIPGTAYNSPLHF. The CDR3 DNA reads TGTGCCACCATTCCCGGGACAGCATATAATTCACCCCTCCACTTT. The gene calls are TRBV6-5 and TRBJ1-6, with 7 positions matching TRBD1. The ends lost 10 bases at V and 4 bases at J; junction bases unmatched: 10. Germline V gene sequence: CDR1 MNHEY, CDR2 SVGAGI. This CDR3 region has 15 residues.